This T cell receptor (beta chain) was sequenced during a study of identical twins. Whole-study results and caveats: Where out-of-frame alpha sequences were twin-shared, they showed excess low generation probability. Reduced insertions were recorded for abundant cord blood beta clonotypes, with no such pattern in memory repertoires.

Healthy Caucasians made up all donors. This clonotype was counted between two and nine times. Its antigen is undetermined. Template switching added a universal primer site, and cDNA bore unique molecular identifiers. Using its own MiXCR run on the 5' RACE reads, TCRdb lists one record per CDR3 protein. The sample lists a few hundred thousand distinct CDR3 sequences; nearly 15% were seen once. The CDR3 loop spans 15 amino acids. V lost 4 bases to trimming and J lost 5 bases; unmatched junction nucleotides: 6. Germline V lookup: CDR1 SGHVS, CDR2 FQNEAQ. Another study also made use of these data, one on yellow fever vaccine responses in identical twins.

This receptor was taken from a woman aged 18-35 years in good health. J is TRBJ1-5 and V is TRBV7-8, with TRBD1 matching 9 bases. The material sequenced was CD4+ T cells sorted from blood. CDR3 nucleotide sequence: TGTGCCAGCAGCTCGCACAGGGGGCTTGATCAGCCCCAGCATTTT. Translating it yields CASSSHRGLDQPQHF. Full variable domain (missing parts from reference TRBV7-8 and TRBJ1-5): GAGVSQSPRYKVAKRGQDVALRCDPISGHVSLFWYQQALGQGPEFLTYFQNEAQLDKSGLPSDRFFAERPEGSVSTLKIQRTQQEDSAVYLCASSSHRGLDQPQHFGDGTRLSIL.